This TCR beta chain was identified in a study of blood T cell repertoires in COVID-19. The overall study: The analysed material was cDNA or gDNA that came from T cells, B-cell-depleted T cells, or PBMCs.

TCRdb's copy holds only in-frame clones and misses some; the assay was immunoSEQ multiplex PCR. The table lists roughly 72,000 clones, roughly 90% of them singletons. Trimming left V 3 bases short and J 4 bases short, with 10 bases between. In germline, CDR1 is LNHDA, CDR2 SQIVND (reference sequence). This CDR3 region has 14 residues. This sequence was found in a human donor in a cohort sampled during active COVID-19. Sequenced input: peripheral blood. V and J are TRBV19 and TRBJ2-1; TRBD2 is a possible D gene (5 bases). The CDR3 sequence is CASSIEGSYNEQFF. DNA of the CDR3: TGTGCCAGTAGTATCGAGGGTTCATACAATGAGCAGTTCTTC. The full variable domain, with the rest looked up from reference TRBV19 and TRBJ2-1, is DGGITQSPKYLFRKEGQNVTLSCEQNLNHDAMYWYRQDPGQGLRLIYYSQIVNDFQKGDIAEGYSVSREKKESFPLTVTSAQKNPTAFYLCASSIEGSYNEQFFGPGTRLTVL.